This TCR beta chain derives from a study of cytomegalovirus exposure and HLA in healthy donors. The study, taken as a whole, reports: According to reports, the classifier identified cytomegalovirus status with high specificity and sensitivity.

Trimming took off 2 bases at V and 4 bases at J, with 11 bases between the two ends. CDR3 size: 14 residues. Germline CDR1 SGHAT, CDR2 FQNNGV. The repertoire was sequenced with immunoSEQ multiplex PCR; TCRdb's copy has only in-frame clones and lacks some. Here the sample spans over 200,000 clones, around 78% being singletons. About this clone: Its antigen is as yet unknown.

The chain combines TRBV11-2 with TRBJ1-1; D is uncertain. The clonotype originates from a woman aged 18-30 years in good health and CMV-seronegative. The sequencing input was PBMCs. This chain's CDR3 is CASSLMSGGTEAFF. The CDR3 DNA sequence: TGTGCCAGCAGCTTAATGTCGGGAGGCACTGAAGCTTTCTTT.